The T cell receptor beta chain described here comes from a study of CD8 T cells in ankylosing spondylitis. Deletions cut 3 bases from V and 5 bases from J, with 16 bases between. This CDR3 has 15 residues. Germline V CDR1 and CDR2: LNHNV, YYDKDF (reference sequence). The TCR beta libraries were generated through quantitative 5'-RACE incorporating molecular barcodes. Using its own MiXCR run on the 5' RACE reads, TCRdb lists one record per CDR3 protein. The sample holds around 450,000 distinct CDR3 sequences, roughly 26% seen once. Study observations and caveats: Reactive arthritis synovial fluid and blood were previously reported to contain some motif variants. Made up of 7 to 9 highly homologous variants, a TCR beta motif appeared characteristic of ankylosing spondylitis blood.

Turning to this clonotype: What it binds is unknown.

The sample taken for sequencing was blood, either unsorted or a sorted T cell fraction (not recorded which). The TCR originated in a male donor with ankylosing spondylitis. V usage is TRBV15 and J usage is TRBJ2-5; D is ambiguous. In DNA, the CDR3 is TGTGCCACCAGCAGCGAAACCAAAGCTCGGGAGACCCAGTACTTC. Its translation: CATSSETKARETQYF.